These T cell receptor beta chains were read from a single sample in a study of OX40 agonist ivuxolimab in advanced cancers. Using immunoSEQ multiplex PCR, the repertoire was profiled, and TCRdb retains in-frame clones only, with some absent. The table has 50,000 to 55,000 clones, 70% to 90% seen once. Sequenced here: CD4+ or CD8+ T cells sorted from blood, sampled in a trial of the OX40 agonist ivuxolimab. The source is an adult with an advanced solid tumor such as melanoma, head and neck, liver or kidney cancer. Each CDR3 is given with its conserved first and last residue. The order of the fields is V gene, J gene, D gene, clone size, CDR3 length, CDR3 protein, CDR3 DNA. The D gene is left open where the match is weak. Size tells how often a clone was seen (once, few, many) or the class of an expanded clone, and some rows leave it out.

TRBV5-6	TRBJ2-1	TRBD1	NA	14	CASSTRDRGNEQFF	TGTGCCAGCAGCACTCGGGACAGGGGGAATGAGCAGTTCTTC
TRBV2	TRBJ1-4	NA	NA	13	CASSEPNGEKLFF	TGTGCCAGCAGTGAACCTAACGGTGAAAAACTGTTTTTT
TRBV5-1	TRBJ2-1	TRBD1	NA	18	CASSTGQGANRPDNEQFF	TGCGCCAGCAGCACTGGACAGGGGGCGAATAGGCCCGACAATGAGCAGTTCTTC
TRBV6-1	TRBJ2-7	NA	NA	12	CASSYGSREQYF	TGTGCCAGCAGCTACGGGTCGCGGGAGCAGTACTTC
TRBV18	TRBJ2-6	TRBD1	NA	17	CASSPETGTTGANVLTF	TGTGCCAGCTCACCTGAGACAGGGACAACTGGGGCCAACGTCCTGACTTTC
TRBV18	TRBJ1-2	NA	few	14	CASSGTIAGQGYTF	TGTGCCAGCTCAGGGACGATAGCGGGACAAGGCTACACCTTC
TRBV19	TRBJ1-5	NA	NA	14	CASREFYSNQPQHF	TGTGCCAGTAGGGAATTTTATAGCAATCAGCCCCAGCATTTT
TRBV13	TRBJ2-3	TRBD2	NA	15	CASSFSGGTRDTQYF	TGTGCCAGCAGCTTTAGCGGGGGGACCAGGGATACGCAGTATTTT
TRBV12-5	TRBJ2-6	NA	NA	16	CASGLVPNSGANVLTF	TGTGCTAGTGGTTTGGTCCCCAACTCTGGGGCCAACGTCCTGACTTTC
TRBV29-1	TRBJ1-2	NA	NA	12	CSVGGRVGGYTF	TGCAGCGTTGGGGGCAGGGTCGGAGGCTACACCTTC
TRBV7-8	TRBJ2-3	NA	NA	14	CASSLQGNTDTQYF	TGTGCCAGCAGCTTACAGGGTAACACAGATACGCAGTATTTT
TRBV5-4	TRBJ2-5	TRBD2	NA	15	CASLRLAGGKETQYF	TGTGCCAGCCTAAGACTAGCGGGGGGAAAAGAGACCCAGTACTTC
TRBV5-1	TRBJ1-1	TRBD1	once	13	CASRRTGDTEAFF	TGCGCCAGCAGGAGGACAGGGGACACTGAAGCTTTCTTT
TRBV19	TRBJ1-2	NA	NA	14	CASSIAAGNYGYTF	TGTGCCAGTAGTATAGCGGCAGGGAACTATGGCTACACCTTC
TRBV18	TRBJ1-1	NA	once	14	CASSPGGGSTEAFF	TGTGCCAGCTCACCAGGGGGGGGTAGCACTGAAGCTTTCTTT
TRBV6-5	TRBJ2-2	NA	NA	13	CASKRPPTGELFF	TGTGCCAGTAAACGACCCCCTACCGGGGAGCTGTTTTTT
TRBV6-1	TRBJ1-4	NA	NA	10	CATGLEKLFF	TGTGCCACAGGCTTGGAAAAACTGTTTTTT
TRBV6-1	TRBJ1-1	TRBD1	NA	12	CASTPGQAMAFF	TGTGCCAGCACCCCCGGACAGGCTATGGCTTTCTTT
TRBV15	TRBJ2-7	NA	NA	12	CATSRDVGEQYF	TGTGCCACCAGCAGAGATGTGGGCGAGCAGTACTTC
TRBV27	TRBJ2-4	TRBD1	NA	17	CASSADRARVAKNIQYF	TGTGCCAGCAGTGCCGACAGGGCTAGGGTAGCCAAAAACATTCAGTACTTC
TRBV30	TRBJ2-6	NA	NA	24	CAWSGSPLGQGISGGDSGANVLTF	TGTGCCTGGAGCGGCTCGCCACTCGGACAGGGGATAAGCGGGGGGGACTCTGGGGCCAACGTCCTGACTTTC
TRBV12-5	TRBJ1-5	NA	NA	17	CASGLGARQPINQPQHF	TGTGCTAGTGGTTTGGGGGCCCGACAGCCAATCAATCAGCCCCAGCATTTT
TRBV4-2	TRBJ2-1	TRBD2	NA	17	CASSQDRLAGAHNEQFF	TGTGCCAGCAGCCAAGATCGCCTAGCGGGGGCCCACAATGAGCAGTTCTTC
TRBV5-1	TRBJ1-1	NA	once	14	CASSLDRLNTEAFF	TGCGCCAGCAGCTTGGATCGGTTGAACACTGAAGCTTTCTTT
TRBV6-5	TRBJ2-7	NA	NA	14	CASSYVGPQGEQYF	TGTGCCAGCAGTTACGTAGGGCCCCAGGGCGAGCAGTACTTC
TRBV9	TRBJ2-5	TRBD2	NA	16	CASSVGASGGQETQYF	TGTGCCAGCAGCGTAGGGGCTAGCGGGGGGCAAGAGACCCAGTACTTC
TRBV10-3	TRBJ2-4	NA	few	15	CATVQGRGAKNIQYF	TGTGCCACCGTTCAGGGGAGGGGGGCCAAAAACATTCAGTACTTC
TRBV7-2	TRBJ1-1	NA	NA	13	CASSLEGRTEAFF	TGTGCCAGCAGCTTAGAGGGGAGGACTGAAGCTTTCTTT
TRBV19	TRBJ2-3	NA	NA	14	CASSIDRGADTQYF	TGTGCCAGTAGTATAGATCGTGGCGCAGATACGCAGTACTTT
TRBV4-1	TRBJ1-1	NA	NA	14	CASSQVSWGTEAFF	TGCGCCAGCAGCCAGGTTTCTTGGGGCACTGAAGCTTTCTTT